This T cell receptor (beta chain) is from a study of blood T cell repertoires in COVID-19. Each recovered donor of Cohort 3 presented with two negative PCRs, clearance, or symptom resolution. The J segment lost 6 bases and the V segment lost 6 bases, leaving 10 bases of the junction unmatched. This CDR3 comprises 15 residues. Germline-derived CDR1 and CDR2 are LNHDA and SQIVND (reference sequence). TCRdb's copy holds only in-frame clones and misses some; the assay was immunoSEQ multiplex PCR. This table has roughly 250,000 clones, 85% to 90% appearing once. The sequencing input was PBMCs or T cells enriched from blood (not recorded which). V gene TRBV19 combines with J gene TRBJ2-1; 8 nucleotides align to TRBD2. This receptor was identified in a woman in her 50s who had recovered from COVID-19. This CDR3 reads CASSPLPGGFNEQFF. The CDR3 nucleotides are TGTGCCAGTAGCCCGCTGCCGGGAGGGTTCAATGAGCAGTTCTTC.